This TCR beta chain was sequenced in a study of CD8 T cells in Susac syndrome. RNA totalling about 0.5 to 1 ug underwent reverse transcription with random hexamers. TCRdb reprocessed the immunoSEQ multiplex PCR reads with MiXCR, giving one entry per CDR3 protein. The sample gives about 300,000 distinct CDR3 sequences, approximately 89% of which show up once; about 0.17% is in the top ten. The length of the CDR3 is 16 residues. V trimming: 0 bases; J trimming: 5 bases; junction bases outside the gene matches: 7. The germline V gene has CDR1 LGHNA and CDR2 YSLEER. The source material was CD8+ T cells from PBMCs. The sequence was obtained from a human donor with multiple sclerosis. This chain connects TRBV4-3 to TRBJ2-5; 9 bases line up with TRBD1. CDR3 sequence reads: CASSQDTGTGSETQYF. Here the CDR3 DNA reads TGCGCCAGCAGCCAAGACACCGGGACAGGGTCGGAGACCCAGTACTTC.